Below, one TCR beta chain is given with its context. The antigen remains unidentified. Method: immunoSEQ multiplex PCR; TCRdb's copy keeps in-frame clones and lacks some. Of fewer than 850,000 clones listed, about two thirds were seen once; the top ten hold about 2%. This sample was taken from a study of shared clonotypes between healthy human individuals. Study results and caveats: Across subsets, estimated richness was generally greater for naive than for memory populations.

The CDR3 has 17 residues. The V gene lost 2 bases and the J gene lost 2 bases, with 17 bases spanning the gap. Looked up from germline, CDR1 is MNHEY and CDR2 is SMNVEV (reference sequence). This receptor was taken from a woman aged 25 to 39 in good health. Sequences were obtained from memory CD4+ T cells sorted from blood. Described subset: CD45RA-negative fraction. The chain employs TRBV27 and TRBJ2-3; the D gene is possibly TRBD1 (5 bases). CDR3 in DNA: TGTGCCAGCAGTTTAAAGGGGCCGGCTGCGGCCACAGATACGCAGTATTTT. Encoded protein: CASSLKGPAAATDTQYF.